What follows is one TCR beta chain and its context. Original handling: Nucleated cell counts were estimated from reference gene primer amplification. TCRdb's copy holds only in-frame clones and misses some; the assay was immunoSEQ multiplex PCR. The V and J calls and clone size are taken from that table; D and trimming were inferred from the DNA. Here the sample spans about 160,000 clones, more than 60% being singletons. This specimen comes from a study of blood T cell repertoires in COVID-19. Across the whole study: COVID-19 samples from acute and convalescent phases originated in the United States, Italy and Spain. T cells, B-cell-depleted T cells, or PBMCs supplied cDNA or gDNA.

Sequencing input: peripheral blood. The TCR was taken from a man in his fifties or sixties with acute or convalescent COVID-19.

CDR3 sequence reads: CASSESGGKTDTQYF. The CDR3 DNA reads as TGTGCCAGCAGCGAGTCCGGGGGTAAGACAGATACGCAGTATTTT. V and J are TRBV3-1 (or the pseudogene TRBV3-2) and TRBJ2-3; a weak D match, TRBD2 (6 bases). V lost 5 bases and J 3 bases, leaving 15 bases between the germline ends. This CDR3 is 15 amino acids long. Germline CDR1 is LGHDT and CDR2 is YNNKEL (reference sequence).